The entry below describes one TCR beta chain. Antigen specificity is unknown. This sample was taken from a study of OX40 agonist ivuxolimab in advanced cancers. Study-wide background: At 0.01 to 10 mg/kg, ivuxolimab was administered intravenously to patients every 2 weeks. Study observations and caveats: Relative to CD4+, CD8+ T cells held more expanded clones on average. Clonal expansion was seen in CD4+ and CD8+ blood T cells by week 6 at 0.1 to 3.0 mg/kg.

CDR3 length: 13 residues. Looked up from germline, CDR1 is KGHSH and CDR2 is LQKENI. The V and J ends lost 3 bases and 6 bases respectively, with 11 bases between them. Assay: immunoSEQ multiplex PCR; the TCRdb copy retains only in-frame clones and omits some. Counted here are tens of thousands of clones, roughly four fifths occurring once; the ten biggest clones make up roughly 1.6%. The chain employs TRBV18 and TRBJ1-1, with D unclear. The sequences come from CD4+ or CD8+ T cells sorted from blood, collected in a trial of the OX40 agonist ivuxolimab. The clonotype was recovered from an adult with an advanced solid tumor such as melanoma, head and neck, liver or kidney cancer. DNA for the CDR3: TGTGCCAGCTCACCCGCCGAGGACCCTGAAGCTTTCTTT. Its translation is CASSPAEDPEAFF.